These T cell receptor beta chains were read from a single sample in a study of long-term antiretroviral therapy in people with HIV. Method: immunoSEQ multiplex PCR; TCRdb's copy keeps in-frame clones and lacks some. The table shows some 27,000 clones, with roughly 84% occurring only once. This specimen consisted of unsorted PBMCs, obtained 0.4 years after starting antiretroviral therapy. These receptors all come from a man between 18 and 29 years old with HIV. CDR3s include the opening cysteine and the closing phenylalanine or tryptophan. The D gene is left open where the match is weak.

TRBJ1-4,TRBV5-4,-,CASSVGPGKAQLFF
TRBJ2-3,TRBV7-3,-,CASSLRGSVAGLDTQYF
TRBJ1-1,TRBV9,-,CASSRWEMVEAFF
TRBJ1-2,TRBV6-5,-,CASSYSGGGGYTF
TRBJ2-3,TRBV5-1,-,CASSRDRTDTQYF
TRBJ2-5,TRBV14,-,CASSQELGGETQYF
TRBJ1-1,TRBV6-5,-,CASSYSGGAEAFF
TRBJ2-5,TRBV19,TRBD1,CASSFLTGSAETQYF
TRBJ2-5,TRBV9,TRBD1,CASSARDRGGQETQYF
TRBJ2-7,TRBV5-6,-,CASSSFQGYYEQYF
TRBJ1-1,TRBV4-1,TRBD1,CASSQTGAAFF
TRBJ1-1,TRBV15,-,CATSRVGGARNTEAFF
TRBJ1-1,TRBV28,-,CASSPDLLNTEAFF
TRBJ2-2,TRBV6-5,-,CASSYRLGGTGELFF
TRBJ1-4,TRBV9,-,CASSVEGGRTNEKLFF
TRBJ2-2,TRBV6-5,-,CASSYVQNTGELFF
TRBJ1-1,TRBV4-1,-,CASSLQLAMNTEAFF
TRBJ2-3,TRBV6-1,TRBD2,CASSEPGLAGGSDTQYF
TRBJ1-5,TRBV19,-,CASTPLHRNNQPQHF
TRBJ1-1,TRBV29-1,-,CSVEHPNTEAFF
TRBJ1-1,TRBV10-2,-,CASRDTSLGEAFF
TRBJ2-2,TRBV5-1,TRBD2,CASSVPQRLAGDTNTGELFF
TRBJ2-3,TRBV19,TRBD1,CASSARDRFTDTQYF
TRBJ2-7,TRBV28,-,CASSPRGYEQYF
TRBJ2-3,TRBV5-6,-,CASSNQGTGTDTQYF
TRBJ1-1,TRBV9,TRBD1,CASSVGPGGNTEAFF
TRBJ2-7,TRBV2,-,CASSWTAYEQYF
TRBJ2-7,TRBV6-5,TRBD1,CASSSWGQGLYYEQYF
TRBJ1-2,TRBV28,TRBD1,CASSSDRESDYGYTF
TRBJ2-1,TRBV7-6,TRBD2,CASSLGASGGNEQFF
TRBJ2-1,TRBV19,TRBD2,CASSGRTSGDNEQFF
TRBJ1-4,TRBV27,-,CASSLSAGNYEKLFF
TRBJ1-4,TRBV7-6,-,CASSPNGIVEKLFF
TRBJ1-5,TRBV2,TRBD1,CASQDQGDQPQHF
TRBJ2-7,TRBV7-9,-,CASSGDFYEQYF
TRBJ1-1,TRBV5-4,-,CASSWRTTEAFF
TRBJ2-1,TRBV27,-,CASSFRSSLNEQFF
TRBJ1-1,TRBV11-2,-,CASSSPKVTNTEAFF
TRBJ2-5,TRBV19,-,CASSGGTEEETQYF
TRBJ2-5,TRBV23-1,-,CASISGHAGAFETQYF
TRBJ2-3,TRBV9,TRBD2,CASSSFSGGAGDTQYF
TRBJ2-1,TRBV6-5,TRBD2,CASSYELAGDVEFF
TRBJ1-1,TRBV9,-,CASSVREGRNTEAFF
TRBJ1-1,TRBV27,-,CASSLGAGTPEAFF
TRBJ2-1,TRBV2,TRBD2,CASITSGSNEQFF
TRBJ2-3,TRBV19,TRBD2,CASSRSGAGTDTQYF
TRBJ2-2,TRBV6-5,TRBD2,CASSFSSGSTGELFF
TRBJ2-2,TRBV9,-,CASSGGGYPGELFF
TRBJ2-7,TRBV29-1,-,CSIVSGENYEQYF
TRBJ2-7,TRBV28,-,CASRSSGVVEEQYF
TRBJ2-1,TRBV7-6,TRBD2,CASSLSGGVEQFF
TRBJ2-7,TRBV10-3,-,CAISELGRGYEQYF
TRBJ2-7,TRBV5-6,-,CASSRAYEQYF
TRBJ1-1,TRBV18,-,CASSPLGQNTEAFF
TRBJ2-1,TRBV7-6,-,CASSPPWNVSSYNEQFF
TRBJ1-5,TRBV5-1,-,CASSRKPLDSSNQPQHF
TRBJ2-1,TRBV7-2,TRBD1,CASSPRTGAPNEQFF
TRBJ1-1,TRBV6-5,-,CASTPGKSTEAFF
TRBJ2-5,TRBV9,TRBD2,CASSVYVAGTQETQYF
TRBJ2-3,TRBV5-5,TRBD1,CASSSDRGEGYF